This TCR beta chain was documented in a study of radiation and T cells in renal cell carcinoma (dated by TCRdb to 2020 to 2021). With respect to the entire study: In total, about 53 samples, comprising around 25 tumors and roughly 27 peripheral blood samples, were subjected to TCR beta sequencing. The last blood draw happened 4 weeks after radiation, timed to coincide with nephrectomy. Across all 50 or so samples, several million unique CDR3 nucleotide sequences, encoding roughly 2,600,000 unique CDR3 amino acid sequences, were identified.

TCR beta libraries were generated from genomic DNA with the immunoSEQ kit, following the manufacturer's recommendations. For library preparation, a first multiplex PCR was performed with proprietary primers, followed by a second PCR in which unique barcodes were added, and bead cleanups were performed after each round. Each sample batch included a kit-provided positive control reaction and a negative control reaction. The final libraries were assessed on an Agilent 4200 TapeStation D1000 ScreenTape, pooled by volume, and quantified by qPCR. An Illumina NextSeq500 fitted with a MidOutput 150-cycle cartridge performed the sequencing, running 156 Read1 cycles and 15 Index1 cycles with the kit's custom primers. The pooled library was loaded at 1.0 pM, and 20% PhiX control was spiked in. Regarding the original processing steps: The vendor-processed data were analyzed in R, and a clonotype was defined as all T cells that share the same CDR3 nucleotide sequence. In the clone abundance analyses, frequencies were normalized to the 10,000 most abundant clones in each sample. Public T cell clones, averaging fewer than five per sample, were removed before analysis. An abundance difference of at least 32-fold between compartments was the criterion for calling clonotypes tumor-enriched or baseline blood-enriched. A beta-binomial differential abundance model was applied to find clonotypes that expanded or contracted between blood time points. Similarity between tumor and blood repertoires was quantified using the Baroni-Urbani and Buser coefficient, and groups were compared with two-tailed Wilcoxon tests in R. In TCRdb, the immuneACCESS table is reduced to in-frame sequences with V and J assigned. These tables do not hold every clone; where another copy was compared, an unresolved V gene accounts for under half, and the others remain unexplained. The V and J calls and the clone size are those of that table, but D and trimming were determined from the DNA. Here the sample has fewer than 85,000 clones; 80% to 90% occur a single time. 4.5% to 7% of the sample comes from the top ten.

Between the V and J ends, shortened by 5 bases and 4 bases respectively, the junction contains 14 bases. The CDR3 measures 14 amino acids from cysteine to phenylalanine. The DNA shown is the 42-base CDR3, in frame from base 1. Taken from the germline V gene, the CDR1 and CDR2 loops are SQVTM and ANQGSEA. For this clone: Its antigen is unknown. Base qualities are not at hand, and no much larger clone is one base apart.

What the authors observed across the whole study: An increase in top tumor clonotypes in blood was observed from baseline to 2 weeks post-radiation, followed by contraction by 4 weeks, which was taken to suggest transient expansion of tumor-resident clones. The single-armed trial design could not address effects of radiation dose or scheduling on the TCR repertoire. Because no pretreatment tumor biopsies were available, whether clonotypes were present in the tumor at baseline could not be determined. Changes in the blood repertoire were not tracked past 4 weeks after treatment.

The intended sense of this specimen's time point label: blood 4 weeks post-SBRT, at nephrectomy. The meaning of the sample's treatment or condition label: 15 Gy SBRT to primary tumor, nephrectomy 4 weeks later. The samples were obtained from a clinical trial, where primary renal cell carcinomas were treated with 15 Gy stereotactic body radiation therapy and then removed by nephrectomy 4 weeks afterward. Serial peripheral blood from radiation-treated patients was sampled at baseline, 2 weeks and 4 weeks after SBRT to track tumor-enriched clonotypes. Every patient had renal cell carcinoma of clear cell pathology. Genomic DNA for TCR sequencing was prepared using the QIAamp DNA Blood Mini Kit (Qiagen). The analyses included just those samples that passed every quality control check.

The chain uses TRBV29-1 and TRBJ1-4; no confident D gene assignment can be made. This sequence originates from a woman between 65 and 79 years old with renal cell carcinoma. The material was blood, obtained from a patient whose treatment included radiotherapy and nephrectomy. The DNA reads TGCAGCGTTTGTCTTATCGGGAATAATGAAAAACTGTTTTTT. The resulting protein is CSVCLIGNNEKLFF.